Shown below are 16 T cell receptor beta chains from a single sample sequenced in a study of cytomegalovirus exposure and HLA in healthy donors. The PCR had 60 Vbeta and 13 Jbeta primers. The repertoire was sequenced with immunoSEQ multiplex PCR; TCRdb's copy has only in-frame clones and lacks some. The sample lists approximately 140,000 clones; around 85% were seen once. Input material: PBMCs. These receptors were taken from a boy aged 5-17 years in good health and CMV-seronegative.

This clone was picked up one time. This chain connects TRBV6-1 to TRBJ2-5; TRBD2 aligns across 11 bases. CDR3 length equals 17 residues. CDR1 MNHNS and CDR2 SASEGT come from the germline V gene. V shed 4 bases, J shed 5 bases, and the junction held 12 bases outside the gene matches. The DNA for the CDR3 is TGTGCCAGCAGTGTTAGCGGGAGGGCCCTTTCGGGGGAGACCCAGTACTTC. Its protein is CASSVSGRALSGETQYF.

This chain joins TRBV29-1 and TRBJ1-1, with D unclear. In germline, CDR1 is SQVTM, CDR2 ANQGSEA. The CDR3 spans 12 residues. Trimming took 4 bases from V and 4 from J, leaving 10 bases between them. In DNA form, the CDR3 reads TGCAGCGTTGCCTCGGGGATCACTGAAGCTTTCTTT. It encodes CSVASGITEAFF.

This chain joins TRBV6-5 and TRBJ2-2; TRBD2 aligns across 7 bases. The J segment lost 5 bases and the V segment lost 0 bases, leaving 6 bases of the junction unmatched. The germline gives CDR1 MNHEY, CDR2 SVGAGI. The CDR3 runs to 16 residues. The CDR3 DNA reads TGTGCCAGCAGTTACTCGATGGCGGGAGAAACCGGGGAGCTGTTTTTT. It yields the protein CASSYSMAGETGELFF.

J is TRBJ2-7 and V is TRBV4-3, with no clear D. The CDR3 contains 12 residues. CDR1 is LGHNA and CDR2 is YSLEER in the germline V gene. The V end was cut by 0 bases, the J end by 6 bases, with 6 bases between. CDR3: CASSQDYGEQYF. The CDR3 DNA reads as TGCGCCAGCAGCCAAGATTACGGCGAGCAGTACTTC.

This chain connects TRBV5-1 to TRBJ2-3, with unresolved D. The ends were cut back, 0 bases at V and 4 bases at J, with 9 bases in the middle. Germline V gives CDR1 SGHRS, CDR2 YFSETQ. The CDR3 runs to 14 residues. The CDR3 sequence is CASSLVGYADTQYF. The DNA for the CDR3 is TGCGCCAGCAGCTTGGTCGGTTATGCAGATACGCAGTATTTT.

The chain carries TRBV5-1 and TRBJ2-3, with TRBD2 matching 12 bases. The V and J ends lost 0 bases and 5 bases, in that order; junction bases with no gene match: 4. The CDR3 is 16 amino acids. CDR1 is SGHRS, CDR2 YFSETQ, per germline. CDR3 bases: TGCGCCAGCAGCTTGGCGCTAGCGGGGGGGAGAGATACGCAGTATTTT. Translating gives CASSLALAGGRDTQYF. The complete variable domain, with remaining parts taken from reference TRBV5-1 and TRBJ2-3, reads KAGVTQTPRYLIKTRGQQVTLSCSPISGHRSVSWYQQTPGQGLQFLFEYFSETQRNKGNFPGRFSGRQFSNSRSEMNVSTLELGDSALYLCASSLALAGGRDTQYFGPGTRLTVL.

The chain combines TRBV10-3 with TRBJ2-7; 7 bases are a match to TRBD1. Losses at the gene ends were 3 bases for V and 7 bases for J; bases not matched to a gene: 3. Germline CDR1 ENHRY, CDR2 SYGVKD. The length of the CDR3 is 12 residues. In nucleotides, the CDR3 is TGTGCCATCAGTGAACAGGGGTCTGAGCAGTACTTC. The encoded protein is CAISEQGSEQYF.

V and J are TRBV5-1 and TRBJ1-1; TRBD1 aligns across 7 bases. The germline gives CDR1 SGHRS, CDR2 YFSETQ. With V trimmed by 3 bases and J by 1 base, 6 bases remained unmatched. This CDR3 contains 15 residues. CDR3 DNA: TGCGCCAGCAGCTGGCGACAGGGCGCGAACACTGAAGCTTTCTTT. Its translation: CASSWRQGANTEAFF.

The J gene is TRBJ2-5, the V gene TRBV27; the D gene is possibly TRBD1 (6 bases). The closer fit of TRBJ2-7 to the DNA end suggests the J call may be wrong. The CDR3 extends over 16 amino acids. The germline gives CDR1 MNHEY, CDR2 SMNVEV (reference sequence). CDR3 region: CASSRATRRGTYEQYF. For the CDR3, the DNA is TGTGCCAGCAGCCGAGCAACGCGCAGGGGAACCTACGAGCAGTACTTC.

Worth noting for this clone: Its ends do not fully match the called genes, so a read error is possible. The chain is built from TRBV7-9 and TRBJ1-2; D unresolved. The CDR3 is 16 amino acids. CDR1 and CDR2 from the germline V gene are SEHNR and FQNEAQ (reference sequence). This CDR3 reads CSSSLAEKRGVYGYTF. The CDR3 DNA is TGTTCCAGCAGCTTAGCGGAAAAGCGTGGTGTTTATGGCTACACCTTC.

V and J are TRBV11-2 and TRBJ2-1; 8 positions match TRBD2. The CDR3 is 15 residues long. Germline V gene sequence: CDR1 SGHAT, CDR2 FQNNGV. The V gene end was trimmed by 3 bases and the J gene end by 5 bases; junction bases not matched to a gene: 6. CDR3 DNA: TGTGCCAGCAGCTTTGGGGCTAGCGGGCACAATGAGCAGTTCTTC. This gives the protein CASSFGASGHNEQFF.

This chain connects TRBV7-9 to TRBJ2-3; perhaps TRBD1 as D (5 bases). V lost 3 bases, J lost 6 bases, and 16 bases lay in between. The CDR3 has 15 residues. The V gene's germline CDR1 is SEHNR and CDR2 FQNEAQ (reference sequence). The CDR3 coding sequence is TGTGCCAGCAGCTTTATACAGGTCGCATCCGATACGCAGTATTTT. Protein sequence: CASSFIQVASDTQYF.

V usage is TRBV5-1 and J usage is TRBJ1-1; no clear D gene. Trimming removed 4 bases from V and 0 bases from J, with 10 bases in between. The CDR3 loop spans 14 amino acids. Germline V gives CDR1 SGHRS, CDR2 YFSETQ. CDR3 loop: CASSPTLMNTEAFF. As DNA, the CDR3 is TGCGCCAGCAGCCCCACCCTAATGAACACTGAAGCTTTCTTT.

This clone was counted a single time. This sequence joins TRBV9 and TRBJ2-1, with 8 bases aligning to TRBD2. The germline CDR1 and CDR2 sequences are SGDLS and YYNGEE. The V segment lost 1 base and the J segment 0 bases; nucleotides outside the gene matches: 9. This CDR3 is 18 amino acids long. This CDR3 is CASSVQVVSGSSYNEQFF. Here the CDR3 DNA reads TGTGCCAGCAGCGTACAAGTCGTCAGCGGGAGCTCCTACAATGAGCAGTTCTTC.

The rearrangement joins TRBV2 to TRBJ2-1; 7 positions agree with TRBD2. The CDR3 has 16 amino acids. V lost 4 bases to trimming and J lost 0 bases; unmatched junction nucleotides: 6. The germline V gene has CDR1 SNHLY and CDR2 FYNNEI. The CDR3 loop reads CASSGGTTPSYNEQFF. The CDR3 DNA reads as TGTGCCAGCAGTGGAGGGACTACCCCCTCCTACAATGAGCAGTTCTTC.

Only a few counts were recorded for this clone. The CDR3 loop is CAISASDRDMNTEAFF. CDR3 sequence (DNA): TGTGCCATCAGCGCTTCGGACAGGGACATGAACACTGAAGCTTTCTTT. The genes are TRBV10-3 and TRBJ1-1, with 8 nucleotides matching TRBD1. This CDR3 has 16 residues. V dropped 6 bases and J dropped 0; count of bases not matched to a gene: 9. Germline V gene lookup returns CDR1 ENHRY and CDR2 SYGVKD.